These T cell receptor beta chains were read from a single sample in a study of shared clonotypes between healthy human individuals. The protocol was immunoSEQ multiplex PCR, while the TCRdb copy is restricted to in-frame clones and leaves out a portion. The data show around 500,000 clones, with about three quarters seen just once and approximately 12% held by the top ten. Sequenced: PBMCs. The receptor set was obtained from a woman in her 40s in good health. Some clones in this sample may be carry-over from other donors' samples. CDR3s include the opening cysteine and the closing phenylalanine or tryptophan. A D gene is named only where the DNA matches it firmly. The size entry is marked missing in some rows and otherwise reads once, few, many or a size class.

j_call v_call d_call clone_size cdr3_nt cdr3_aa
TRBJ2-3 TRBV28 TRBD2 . TGTGCCATAAGAGCAGCGGGAGTGGGCCCAGATACGCAGTATTTT CAIRAAGVGPDTQYF
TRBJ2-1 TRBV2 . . TGTGCCAGCAGTCTGGGGGCTAGTCGGTTGATTGAGCAGTTCTTC CASSLGASRLIEQFF
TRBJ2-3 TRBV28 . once TGTGCCAGCAGAGGGGTGGGGCGCACAGATACGCAGTATTTT CASRGVGRTDTQYF
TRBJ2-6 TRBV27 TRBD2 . TGTGCCAGCAGGAGCGGGAGAAGTCCCGGGGCCAACGTCCTGACTTTC CASRSGRSPGANVLTF
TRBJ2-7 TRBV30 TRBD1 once TGTGCCTTGGGGACAGGAAGCTCCTACGAGCAGTACTTC CALGTGSSYEQYF
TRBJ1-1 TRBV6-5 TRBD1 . TGTGCCAGCAGCCGGGACAGGAGGAACACTGAAGCTTTCTTT CASSRDRRNTEAFF
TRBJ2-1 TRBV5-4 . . TGTGCCAGCAGCTTGTTCAGAAGCTCCTACAATGAGCAGTTCTTC CASSLFRSSYNEQFF
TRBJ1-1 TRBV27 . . TGTGCCAGCAGTTCGACAGGCACTGAAGCTTTCTTT CASSSTGTEAFF
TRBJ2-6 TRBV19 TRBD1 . TGTGCCAGTACCCCCTGGGACAGGGTACTTTCTGGGGCCAACGTCCTGACTTTC CASTPWDRVLSGANVLTF
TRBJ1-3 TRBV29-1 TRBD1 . TGCAGCGTGGGCCCTACGTCAGGGGGAACTGGAAACACCATATATTTT CSVGPTSGGTGNTIYF
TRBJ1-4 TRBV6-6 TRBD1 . TGTGCCAGCAGTACGGGACAGGGGGCACCAAAACTGTTTTTT CASSTGQGAPKLFF
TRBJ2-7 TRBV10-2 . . TGCGCCAGCAGTGGCAGTTACGAGCAGTACTTC CASSGSYEQYF
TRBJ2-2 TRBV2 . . TGTGCCAGCAAGGGGGGACCCTCGAACACCGGGGAGCTGTTTTTT CASKGGPSNTGELFF
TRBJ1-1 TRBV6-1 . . TGTGCCAGCAGTGAAAGAGGGCAGCCGGACACTGAAGCTTTCTTT CASSERGQPDTEAFF
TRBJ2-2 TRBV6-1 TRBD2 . TGTGCCAGCAGTCCGACTAGCGGGAACACCGGGGAGCTGTTTTTT CASSPTSGNTGELFF
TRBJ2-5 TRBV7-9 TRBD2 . TGTGCCAGCAGCCTGCGGGCGGGGACTAGCGGGATTGAAGAGACCCAGTACTTC CASSLRAGTSGIEETQYF
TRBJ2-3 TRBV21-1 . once TGTGCCAGCAAAGGGCTAGCGGTCCCCCGGGGAGATACGCAGTATTTT CASKGLAVPRGDTQYF
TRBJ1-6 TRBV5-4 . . TGTGCCAGCAGCGACTCCAGGGGAGGGTCCTATAATTCACCCCTCCACTTT CASSDSRGGSYNSPLHF
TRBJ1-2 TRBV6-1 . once TGTGCCAGCAGTGATTTATCGGGCGGTCTCTATGGCTACACCTTC CASSDLSGGLYGYTF
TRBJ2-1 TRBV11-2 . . TGTGCCAGCAGCTTGGTGGAGGTTGAGCAGTTCTTC CASSLVEVEQFF
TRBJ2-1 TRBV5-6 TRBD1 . TGTGCCAGCAGCCCCGGGACAGGGCCCTACAATGAGCAGTTCTTC CASSPGTGPYNEQFF
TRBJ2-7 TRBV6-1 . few TGTGCCAGCAGTGAAACTGGGACTGACTACGAGCAGTACTTC CASSETGTDYEQYF
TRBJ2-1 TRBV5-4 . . TGTGCCAGCAGCTTAAGGGATGAGCAGTTCTTC CASSLRDEQFF
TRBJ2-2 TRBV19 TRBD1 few TGTGCCAGTATGAGACAGGGACAAATCGGGGAGCTGTTTTTT CASMRQGQIGELFF
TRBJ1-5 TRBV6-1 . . TGTGCCAGCAGTGAAGCCGGGGCAGCCAATCAGCCCCAGCATTTT CASSEAGAANQPQHF
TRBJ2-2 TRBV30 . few TGTGCCTGCCCGGGGGACAGAAACACCGGGGAGCTGTTTTTT CACPGDRNTGELFF
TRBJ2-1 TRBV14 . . TGTGCCAGCAGCCAAAACCTACAGTACAATGAGCAGTTCTTC CASSQNLQYNEQFF
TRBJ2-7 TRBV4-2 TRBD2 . TGTGCCAGCAGCCCTTGGGAGCGGGAGATACCCTACGAGCAGTACTTC CASSPWEREIPYEQYF
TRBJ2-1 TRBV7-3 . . TGTGCCAGCAGCTTTGACAGCCACAATGAGCAGTTCTTC CASSFDSHNEQFF
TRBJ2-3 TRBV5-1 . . TGCGCCAGCAGCTTTGGCACTAGAGGAGATACGCAGTATTTT CASSFGTRGDTQYF
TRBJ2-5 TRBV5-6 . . TGTGCCAGCAGCTTGGTTGGGGTCTTAGGGGTACAAGAGACCCAGTACTTC CASSLVGVLGVQETQYF
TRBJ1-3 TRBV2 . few TGTGCCAGCAATACAGCGACTAACTCTGGAAACACCATATATTTT CASNTATNSGNTIYF
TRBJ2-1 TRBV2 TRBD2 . TGTGCCAGCAGTGAACTAGCGGGACATGAGCAGTTCTTC CASSELAGHEQFF
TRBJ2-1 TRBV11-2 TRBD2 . TGTGCCAGCAGCTCGACTAGCGGACCCTACAATGAGCAGTTCTTC CASSSTSGPYNEQFF
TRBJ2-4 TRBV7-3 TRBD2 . TGTGCCAGCAGCCCCCGGACTAGCGGGAGGGCCCCACTTCAGTACTTC CASSPRTSGRAPLQYF
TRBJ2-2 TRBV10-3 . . TGTGCCAGCAGTTACTCGTTGGCAATCACCGTGGAGCTGTTTTTT CASSYSLAITVELFF
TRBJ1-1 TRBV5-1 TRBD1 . TGCGCCAGCAGCCAAATACAAACAGGGGGCACTGAAGCTTTCTTT CASSQIQTGGTEAFF
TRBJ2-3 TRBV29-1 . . TGCAGCGTTGAAGGTCAGGGGGGATCTGACACAGATACGCAGTATTTT CSVEGQGGSDTDTQYF
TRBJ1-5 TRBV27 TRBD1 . TGTGCCAGCAGGACAGGGGCACAGCCCCAGCATTTT CASRTGAQPQHF
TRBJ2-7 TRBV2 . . TGTGCCAGCAGCGGGACGGTTACCTACGAGCAGTACTTC CASSGTVTYEQYF
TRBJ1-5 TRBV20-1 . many TGCAGTGCTAAGAGCAATCAGCCCCAGCATTTT CSAKSNQPQHF
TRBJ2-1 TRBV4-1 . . TGCGCCAGCAGCCGGGGGATTTTCGACAATGAGCAGTTCTTC CASSRGIFDNEQFF
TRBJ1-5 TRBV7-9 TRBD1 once TGTGCCAGCAGCTTCGGGACAGGTCAGCCCCAGCATTTT CASSFGTGQPQHF
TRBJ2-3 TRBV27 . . TGTGCCAGCAGTTTATCTCTGGGAGCAACAGATACGCAGTATTTT CASSLSLGATDTQYF
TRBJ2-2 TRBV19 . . TGTGCCAGTAGTTCAAAGGCACGAATCACCGGGGAGCTGTTTTTT CASSSKARITGELFF
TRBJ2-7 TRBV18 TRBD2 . TGTGCCAGCTCACCAGGCGGGAGGGCCTCCTACGAGCAGTACTTC CASSPGGRASYEQYF
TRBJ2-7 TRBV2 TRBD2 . TGTGCCAGCAGGGATAGCGGGACGACGCGCGAGCAGTACTTC CASRDSGTTREQYF
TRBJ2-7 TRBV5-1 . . TGCGCCAGCAGCCGTAGCGGAGGGAGCTCCTACGAGCAGTACTTC CASSRSGGSSYEQYF
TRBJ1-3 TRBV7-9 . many TGTGCCAGCAGCTCGGACGGACACTCTGGAAACACCATATATTTT CASSSDGHSGNTIYF
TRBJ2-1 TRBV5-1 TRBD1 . TGCGCCAGCAGCTTGGACGGACAGGGGACTTACAATGAGCAGTTCTTC CASSLDGQGTYNEQFF